The 18 T cell receptor beta chains listed next were all sequenced from one sample in a study of blood T cell repertoires in COVID-19. TCRdb's table, derived via immunoSEQ multiplex PCR, lists solely in-frame clones and lacks some. Found here are around 310,000 clones, 88% of them singletons; the top ten hold approximately 4%. The sequenced material came from peripheral blood. The receptor source for this set is a woman in her fifties or sixties with active or convalescent COVID-19.

The rearrangement links TRBV19 to TRBJ2-1, with D possibly matching TRBD1 (5 bases). The V end was cut by 10 bases, the J end by 6 bases, with 10 bases between. The CDR3 has 11 amino acids. CDR1 and CDR2 from the germline V gene are LNHDA and SQIVND (reference sequence). CDR3 sequence (DNA): TGTGCCACAGCTAGGGGCAATGAGCAGTTCTTC. This sequence encodes CATARGNEQFF.

V gene TRBV6-6 combines with J gene TRBJ2-1, with a possible D match to TRBD2 (5 bases). V dropped 0 bases and J dropped 9 bases, with 15 bases sitting between them. This CDR3 spans 15 amino acids. Germline CDR1 reads MNHNY; CDR2 reads SVGAGI (reference sequence). The CDR3 nucleotides are TGTGCCAGCAGTTACTCGTCTAGCCCAGGTGGTGAGCAGTTCTTC. Its protein is CASSYSSSPGGEQFF.

The chain couples TRBV6-5 to TRBJ1-1; perhaps TRBD1 as D (5 bases). The V end was cut by 6 bases, the J end by 5 bases, with 16 bases between. This CDR3 spans 14 amino acids. Germline V gene data show CDR1 as MNHEY and CDR2 as SVGAGI. The CDR3 DNA is TGTGCCAGCAGCGGAACCAGGGTGGGAACTGAAGCTTTCTTT. Its translation is CASSGTRVGTEAFF.

This sequence joins TRBV6-5 and TRBJ2-7, with TRBD2 as a possible D gene (5 bases). The CDR3 runs 13 residues. Trimming pared 6 bases from V and 6 bases from J, leaving 15 bases between. Germline V lookup: CDR1 MNHEY, CDR2 SVGAGI. The CDR3 protein is CASSLQTGGEQYF. The CDR3 coding sequence is TGTGCCAGCAGCCTACAGACTGGAGGCGAGCAGTACTTC.

The chain uses TRBV7-2 and TRBJ1-2; a weak D match, TRBD1 (6 bases). V lost 5 bases to trimming and J lost 7 bases, with 17 bases between them. The germline V gene has CDR1 SGHTA and CDR2 FQGNSA. The CDR3 has 14 residues. The CDR3 DNA sequence: TGTGCCAGCAGCCTTCCTGACAGGCCGAGTGGCTACACCTTC. This translates into CASSLPDRPSGYTF.

The chain links TRBV2 to TRBJ2-7; D is ambiguous. This CDR3 has 15 amino acids. Trimming stripped 4 bases from V and 0 bases from J, with 13 bases between. Germline V CDR1 and CDR2: SNHLY, FYNNEI. CDR3 residues: CASSGSSTLSYEQYF. The CDR3, as DNA: TGTGCCAGCAGTGGGAGCTCCACACTCTCCTACGAGCAGTACTTC.

The genes are TRBV7-2 and TRBJ1-6, with D hard to call. V lost 5 bases, J lost 8 bases, and 10 bases lay in between. CDR3 length equals 13 residues. Looked up from germline, CDR1 is SGHTA and CDR2 is FQGNSA. CDR3 nucleotides: TGTGCCAGCAGCCCTGCCCAGGATTCACCCCTCCACTTT. Translating it yields CASSPAQDSPLHF.

The V and J genes are TRBV5-1 and TRBJ2-2, with D tentatively TRBD2 (5 bases). CDR1 SGHRS and CDR2 YFSETQ come from the germline V gene. This CDR3 contains 15 residues. The V end was cut by 1 base, the J end by 5 bases, with 12 bases between. The CDR3 coding sequence is TGCGCCAGCAGCTTGACTCGGGGTTATACCGGGGAGCTGTTTTTT. This codes for CASSLTRGYTGELFF.

This CDR3 reads CASSSGIPNRQDYEQFF. The CDR3 DNA follows: TGTGCCAGCAGCTCAGGAATCCCCAACAGACAGGATTATGAGCAGTTCTTC. The V and J genes are TRBV7-2 and TRBJ2-1, with D perhaps TRBD1 (6 bases). The V gene lost 4 bases and the J gene lost 8 bases, with 24 bases spanning the gap. Looked up from germline, CDR1 is SGHTA and CDR2 is FQGNSA. This CDR3 has 17 residues.

This clone was seen just once. The rearrangement links TRBV19 to TRBJ1-5; D is uncertain. CDR3 length: 13 amino acids. The V end was cut by 5 bases, the J end by 6 bases, with 11 bases between. Germline lookup yields CDR1 LNHDA and CDR2 SQIVND (reference sequence). This chain's CDR3 is CASSFRVVQPQHF. DNA for the CDR3: TGTGCCAGTAGTTTCCGGGTGGTTCAGCCCCAGCATTTT.

This CDR3 reads CASSLRGPEYQETQYF. CDR3 DNA: TGTGCCAGCAGCTTGAGGGGCCCCGAGTACCAAGAGACCCAGTACTTC. This sequence joins TRBV5-6 and TRBJ2-5; tentatively, D is TRBD1 (5 bases). Germline CDR1 is SGHDT and CDR2 is YYEEEE. V was clipped by 1 base and J by 0 bases, with 13 bases between them. The CDR3 is 16 amino acids.

This chain joins TRBV19 and TRBJ1-2; D not resolved. Trimming took off 0 bases at V and 4 bases at J, with 24 bases between the two ends. The V gene's germline CDR1 is LNHDA and CDR2 SQIVND (reference sequence). The length of the CDR3 is 19 residues. CDR3 protein: CASSIDYGSHVRQSYGYTF. The CDR3 DNA follows: TGTGCCAGTAGTATAGACTACGGATCCCATGTGAGGCAGAGCTATGGCTACACCTTC. Using reference TRBV19 and TRBJ1-2 for the parts outside the CDR3, the full variable domain is DGGITQSPKYLFRKEGQNVTLSCEQNLNHDAMYWYRQDPGQGLRLIYYSQIVNDFQKGDIAEGYSVSREKKESFPLTVTSAQKNPTAFYLCASSIDYGSHVRQSYGYTFGSGTRLTVV.

V usage is TRBV6-1 and J usage is TRBJ1-3, with no clear D. Trimming took 2 bases from V and 4 from J, leaving 6 bases between them. This CDR3 spans 13 amino acids. CDR1 and CDR2 (germline): MNHNS, SASEGT. The DNA for the CDR3 is TGTGCCAGCAGTGAACTACGAGGAAACACCATATATTTT. It codes for CASSELRGNTIYF.

The chain is built from TRBV2 and TRBJ1-5, with D perhaps TRBD1 (5 bases). Per germline, CDR1 SNHLY and CDR2 FYNNEI. Between the trimmed V and J ends, which lost 7 bases and 6 bases, there was a span of 16 bases. CDR3 length: 14 amino acids. The CDR3 DNA sequence: TGTGCCAGCATCGCGGACCTGGGGGGTCAGCCCCAGCATTTT. Translation gives CASIADLGGQPQHF.

The V gene is TRBV6-2 or TRBV6-3, the J gene TRBJ2-7; 9 bases fit TRBD2. The CDR3 has 15 residues. CDR1 is MNHEY and CDR2 is SVGEGT in the germline V gene. With V trimmed by 0 bases and J by 5 bases, 5 bases remained unmatched. This CDR3 is CASSYSAGGTHEQYF. In DNA, the CDR3 is TGTGCCAGCAGTTACTCAGCGGGGGGTACCCACGAGCAGTACTTC.

This clone was counted at least ten times. V and J are TRBV28 and TRBJ2-1, with 12 bases aligning to TRBD2. The CDR3 has 14 amino acids. CDR1 is MDHEN, CDR2 SYDVKM, per germline. V shed 6 bases, J shed 8 bases, and the junction held 5 bases outside the gene matches. CDR3: CASRRPSGRDEQFF. CDR3 bases: TGTGCCAGCAGACGCCCTAGCGGGAGGGATGAGCAGTTCTTC.

The chain recombines TRBV9 with TRBJ2-3; possible D gene TRBD2, 6 bases. V was pared by 4 bases and J by 2 bases, with 17 bases between. The CDR3 runs 16 residues. The germline gives CDR1 SGDLS, CDR2 YYNGEE. The CDR3 DNA reads TGTGCCAGCAGCACTACCGGGACTTACAACACAGATACGCAGTATTTT. It codes for CASSTTGTYNTDTQYF.

This clone has only one observation. CDR3 nucleotides: TGTGCCACCAGTGATTGGAGGGACAGGGAACCAACTAATGAAAAACTGTTTTTT. It encodes CATSDWRDREPTNEKLFF. The J gene is TRBJ1-4, the V gene TRBV24-1; 9 nucleotides align to TRBD1. The V gene's germline CDR1 is KGHDR and CDR2 SFDVKD. This CDR3 comprises 18 residues. V lost 2 bases, J lost 0 bases, and 6 bases stayed unmatched.